A single TCR beta chain is shown here with its context. RNA transcripts gave rise to amplified TCR beta CDR3 regions. Carried out on the TCR CDR3, a first-round RT-PCR used the HTBI primer set. TCRdb used MiXCR to reprocess the multiplex PCR reads, holding one entry per CDR3 protein. Of some 400,000 distinct CDR3 sequences detected, about 20% appear once; the ten largest clones hold around 3.4%. Hyperthyroidism in the patients, aged 18 to 65, was newly diagnosed and under 2 months in duration. Every diagnosis used clinical symptoms, serum thyroxine and TRAb, thyroid ultrasound and orbital computed tomography. Fresh peripheral blood, about 9.9 ml, yielded the PBMCs. These data come from a study of T cells in Graves' hyperthyroidism and ophthalmopathy. V lost 0 bases and J lost 3, with 10 bases in between. This CDR3 spans 15 amino acids. Germline V gives CDR1 SGDLS, CDR2 YYNGEE.

The clonotype originates from a woman in her late teens or twenties with Graves' hyperthyroidism. The specimen was blood. V usage is TRBV9 and J usage is TRBJ1-5; D remains ambiguous. CDR3: CASSVEDGVNQPQHF. The CDR3 region has the DNA TGTGCCAGCAGCGTAGAGGACGGAGTCAATCAGCCCCAGCATTTT.